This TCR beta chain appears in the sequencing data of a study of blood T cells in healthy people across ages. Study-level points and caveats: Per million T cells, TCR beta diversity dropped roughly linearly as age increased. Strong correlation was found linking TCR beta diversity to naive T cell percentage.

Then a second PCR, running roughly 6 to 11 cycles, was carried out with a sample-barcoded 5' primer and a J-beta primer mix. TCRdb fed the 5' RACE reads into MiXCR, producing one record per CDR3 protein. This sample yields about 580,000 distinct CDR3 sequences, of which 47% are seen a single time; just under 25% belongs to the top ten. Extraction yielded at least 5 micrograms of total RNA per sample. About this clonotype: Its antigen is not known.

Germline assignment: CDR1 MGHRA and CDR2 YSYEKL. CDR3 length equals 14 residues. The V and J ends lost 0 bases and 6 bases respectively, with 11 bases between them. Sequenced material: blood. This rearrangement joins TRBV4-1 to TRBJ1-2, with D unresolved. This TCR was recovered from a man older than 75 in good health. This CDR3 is CASSQDKGIHGYTF. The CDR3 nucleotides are TGCGCCAGCAGCCAAGACAAGGGAATTCATGGCTACACCTTC.